The 17 T cell receptor beta chains below come from one sample, sequenced in a study of cytomegalovirus exposure and HLA in healthy donors. 13 Jbeta primers and 60 Vbeta primers were used for the PCR. Profiled with immunoSEQ multiplex PCR; TCRdb holds only in-frame clones, not every one. This table has about 200,000 clones, roughly 80% appearing once. Sequencing used PBMCs. Receptors were obtained from a woman aged 18 to 35 in good health and CMV-seronegative.

The rearrangement links TRBV7-8 to TRBJ2-5; 9 bases map to TRBD2. CDR3 length: 15 amino acids. J was trimmed by 2 bases and V by 5 bases; bases with no gene match: 6. Germline V lookup: CDR1 SGHVS, CDR2 FQNEAQ. The CDR3 bases are TGTGCCAGCAGCCCGAGGACTAGCGCTCAAGAGACCCAGTACTTC. This gives the protein CASSPRTSAQETQYF.

CDR3 protein: CSVVGHLGKNTEAFF. The CDR3 DNA reads TGCAGCGTTGTAGGACATCTGGGGAAGAACACTGAAGCTTTCTTT. The rearrangement uses TRBV29-1 and TRBJ1-1; D perhaps matches TRBD1 (5 bases). The CDR3 sequence is 15 residues long. Trimming took off 4 bases at V and 1 base at J, with 16 bases between the two ends. Germline V CDR1 and CDR2: SQVTM, ANQGSEA.

This clone was observed a few times. The V and J genes are TRBV6-5 and TRBJ2-7, with 12 bases aligning to TRBD2. Germline V gene lookup returns CDR1 MNHEY and CDR2 SVGAGI. The CDR3 totals 15 residues. After removal of 7 bases from V and 5 bases from J, the junction contained 9 bases not matched to a gene. CDR3 amino acids: CASNVLAGGHDEQYF. CDR3 nucleotide sequence: TGTGCCAGCAACGTACTAGCGGGAGGTCACGACGAGCAGTACTTC.

This clone has more than one count but fewer than ten. The V call is TRBV27, the J call TRBJ2-7; TRBD2 agrees at 9 bases. The germline V gene has CDR1 MNHEY and CDR2 SMNVEV (reference sequence). The CDR3 is made up of 13 amino acids. V shed 5 bases and J 3 bases; nucleotides not matched to a gene: 2. The CDR3 spells CASSVRGGYEQYF. The CDR3 DNA reads as TGTGCCAGCAGTGTGCGGGGGGGCTACGAGCAGTACTTC.

V usage is TRBV19 and J usage is TRBJ1-5; 10 bases line up with TRBD1. Trimming cost V 0 bases and J 7 bases; bases outside gene matches: 6. The CDR3 extends over 16 amino acids. Germline V gene lookup returns CDR1 LNHDA and CDR2 SQIVND (reference sequence). The CDR3 bases are TGTGCCAGTAGTATAGATCAGGGACAGGGGAAACAGCCCCAGCATTTT. Its protein is CASSIDQGQGKQPQHF.

A few counts support this clone. The chain couples TRBV7-6 to TRBJ1-1, with a possible D match to TRBD1 (6 bases). CDR3 length equals 15 residues. Germline CDR1 reads SGHVS; CDR2 reads FNYEAQ. V gave up 5 bases and J gave up 1 base, with 14 bases separating them. CDR3 nucleotides: TGTGCCAGCAGCCCACCGGGACAAAGGAACACTGAAGCTTTCTTT. The encoded protein is CASSPPGQRNTEAFF.

The CDR3 DNA reads as TGTGCCAGCAGTTGGGGGGGCCCGACCGGGGGGTACGAGCAGTACTTC. Amino acids: CASSWGGPTGGYEQYF. This rearrangement joins TRBV28 to TRBJ2-7; D perhaps matches TRBD2 (7 bases). Per germline, CDR1 MDHEN and CDR2 SYDVKM. Deletions cut 4 bases from V and 4 bases from J, with 20 bases between. CDR3 length: 16 amino acids. Supplemented by reference TRBV28 and TRBJ2-7, the full variable domain reads DVKVTQSSRYLVKRTGEKVFLECVQDMDHENMFWYRQDPGLGLRLIYFSYDVKMKEKGDIPEGYSVSREKKERFSLILESASTNQTSMYLCASSWGGPTGGYEQYFGPGTRLTVT.

This clone was picked up a small number of times. This sequence joins TRBV5-1 and TRBJ1-1; no clear D. CDR1 is SGHRS and CDR2 is YFSETQ in the germline V gene. Trimming stripped 1 base from V and 1 base from J, with 11 bases between. The CDR3 has 15 amino acids. CDR3 loop: CASSLQANPNTEAFF. CDR3 coding DNA: TGCGCCAGCAGCTTGCAAGCGAACCCGAACACTGAAGCTTTCTTT.

This chain connects TRBV10-3 to TRBJ2-3, with 8 bases that match TRBD2. This CDR3 region has 16 residues. From germline, CDR1 is ENHRY and CDR2 SYGVKD. V lost 7 bases to trimming and J lost 0 bases; unmatched junction nucleotides: 9. The CDR3 protein is CAIMAGGLASTDTQYF. Here the CDR3 DNA reads TGTGCCATCATGGCGGGAGGCTTAGCTAGCACAGATACGCAGTATTTT.

This chain links TRBV7-9 with TRBJ2-1, with 12 bases identical to TRBD1. This CDR3 has 16 amino acids. Unmatched junction bases numbered 9, after V lost 5 bases and J lost 7 bases. From germline, CDR1 is SEHNR and CDR2 FQNEAQ (reference sequence). The CDR3 DNA reads TGTGCCAGCAGCCTCTTCGGGACAGGGGGCTTGAATGAGCAGTTCTTC. It translates to CASSLFGTGGLNEQFF.

CDR3 amino acids: CASYSGTASYEQYF. The CDR3 DNA reads as TGTGCCAGCTATTCCGGGACAGCTTCCTACGAGCAGTACTTC. The chain has TRBV28 and TRBJ2-7, with 7 bases that match TRBD1. Germline loops: CDR1 MDHEN, CDR2 SYDVKM. The CDR3 sequence is 14 residues long. V lost 8 bases, J lost 1 base, and 8 bases stayed unmatched.

The V call is TRBV5-4, the J call TRBJ2-1; 9 bases are shared with TRBD2. From germline, CDR1 is SGHNT and CDR2 YYREEE (reference sequence). Germline trimming cut 1 base from V and 2 bases from J; bases unmatched to any gene: 4. The CDR3 covers 16 residues. CDR3 region: CASSLKASGAYNEQFF. DNA for the CDR3: TGTGCCAGCAGCTTGAAGGCTAGCGGGGCCTACAATGAGCAGTTCTTC. Full variable domain (outside the CDR3, taken from reference TRBV5-4 and TRBJ2-1): ETGVTQSPTHLIKTRGQQVTLRCSSQSGHNTVSWYQQALGQGPQFIFQYYREEENGRGNFPPRFSGLQFPNYSSELNVNALELDDSALYLCASSLKASGAYNEQFFGPGTRLTVL.

CDR3 bases: TGTGCCTGGAGTCCGCGGGACCTTGGCTACACCTTC. Amino acid sequence: CAWSPRDLGYTF. V usage is TRBV30 and J usage is TRBJ1-2; the D gene is possibly TRBD1 (5 bases). The CDR3 sequence is 12 residues long. The germline V gene has CDR1 GTSNPN and CDR2 SVGIG (reference sequence). Trimming removed 2 bases at V and 7 bases at J, with 11 bases between. Variable domain in full (rest from reference TRBV30 and TRBJ1-2): SQTIHQWPATLVQPVGSPLSLECTVEGTSNPNLYWYRQAAGRGLQLLFYSVGIGQISSEVPQNLSASRPQDRQFILSSKKLLLSDSGFYLCAWSPRDLGYTFGSGTRLTVV.

This chain connects TRBV19 to TRBJ1-2; 7 positions agree with TRBD1. CDR1 is LNHDA, CDR2 SQIVND, per germline (reference sequence). The CDR3 covers 13 residues. With 5 bases clipped from V and 6 bases from J, the junction kept 6 bases outside the gene matches. The CDR3 DNA is TGTGCCAGTAGTGTGGCAGGGGGAGATGGCTACACCTTC. It translates to CASSVAGGDGYTF.

The rearrangement links TRBV4-3 to TRBJ2-1; D may be TRBD2 (6 bases). Germline CDR1 and CDR2: LGHNA and YSLEER. V lost 5 bases and J 8 bases, leaving 28 bases between the germline ends. There are 18 residues in the CDR3. The CDR3 bases are TGCGCCAGCAGCTCCGAGAGTCGGGACTGGGGTGTCGTAGATGAGCAGTTCTTC. This gives the protein CASSSESRDWGVVDEQFF.

The V call is TRBV4-1, the J call TRBJ1-5; 7 nucleotides align to TRBD1. Germline CDR1 is MGHRA and CDR2 is YSYEKL. The CDR3 is 15 residues long. J lost 3 bases, V lost 0 bases, and 2 bases had no gene match. This CDR3 reads CASSQDDRVNQPQHF. The CDR3 region has the DNA TGCGCCAGCAGCCAAGACGACAGGGTCAATCAGCCCCAGCATTTT.

The V gene is TRBV6-5, the J gene TRBJ1-2, with TRBD1 identical over 9 bases. With 4 bases clipped from V and 6 bases from J, the junction kept 9 bases outside the gene matches. CDR1 is MNHEY, CDR2 SVGAGI, per germline. The CDR3 covers 15 residues. The CDR3 loop is CASSSTQGAHNGYTF. DNA of the CDR3: TGTGCCAGCAGTTCGACACAGGGGGCGCATAATGGCTACACCTTC.